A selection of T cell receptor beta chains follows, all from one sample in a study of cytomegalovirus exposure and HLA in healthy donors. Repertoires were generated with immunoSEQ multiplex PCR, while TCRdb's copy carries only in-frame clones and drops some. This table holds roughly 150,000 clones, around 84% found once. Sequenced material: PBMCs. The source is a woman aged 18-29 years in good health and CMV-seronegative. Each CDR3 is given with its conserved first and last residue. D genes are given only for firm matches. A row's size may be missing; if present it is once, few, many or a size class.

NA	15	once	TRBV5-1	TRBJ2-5	TGCGCCAGCAGCTCCCTCCCTAGCCAGCGTGAGACCCAGTACTTC	CASSSLPSQRETQYF
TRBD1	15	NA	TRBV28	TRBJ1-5	TGTGCCAGCAGTCTCCCCGGACAGGGAATGGAGCCCCAGCATTTT	CASSLPGQGMEPQHF
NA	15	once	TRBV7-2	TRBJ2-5	TGTGCCAGCAGCCCAGGAGGACTGTCGTGGGAGACCCAGTACTTC	CASSPGGLSWETQYF
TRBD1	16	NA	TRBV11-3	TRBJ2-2	TGTGCCAGGAAGCATTTGGGACAGGGAGTGACCGGGGAGCTGTTTTTT	CARKHLGQGVTGELFF
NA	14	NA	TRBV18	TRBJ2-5	TGTGCCAGCTCACCAGGGCAGCTCCAAGAGACCCAGTACTTC	CASSPGQLQETQYF
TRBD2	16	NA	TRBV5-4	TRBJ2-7	TGTGCCAGCAGCACGCCGGGACTAGCGTATTCCTACGAGCAGTACTTC	CASSTPGLAYSYEQYF
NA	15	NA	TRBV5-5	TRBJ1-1	TGTGCCAGCAGCTTAGTTGCGGGGCTCGGCACTGAAGCTTTCTTT	CASSLVAGLGTEAFF
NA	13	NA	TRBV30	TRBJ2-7	TGTGCCTGCCAAGGGACTCGTGGGAGAGAGCAGTACTTC	CACQGTRGREQYF
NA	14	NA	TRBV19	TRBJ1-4	TGTGCCAGTAGTACCCGGTCGACTAATGAAAAACTGTTTTTT	CASSTRSTNEKLFF
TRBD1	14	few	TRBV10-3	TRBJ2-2	TGTGCCATCAGGCCGGGACAGGGAATCGGGGAGCTGTTTTTT	CAIRPGQGIGELFF
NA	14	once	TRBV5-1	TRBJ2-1	TGCGCCAGCAGCTTGGTGGAGGGCCACAATGAGCAGTTCTTC	CASSLVEGHNEQFF
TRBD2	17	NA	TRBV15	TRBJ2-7	TGTGCCACCAGCAGAGGGGCTAGCGGGAGGCCTACCTACGAGCAGTACTTC	CATSRGASGRPTYEQYF
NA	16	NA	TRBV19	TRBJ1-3	TGTGCCAGTAGTATTCGGTTCCCGAGGCCTGGAAACACCATATATTTT	CASSIRFPRPGNTIYF
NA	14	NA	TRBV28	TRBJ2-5	TGTGCCAGCAGACCCCCGGGAAGGGGGGAGACCCAGTACTTC	CASRPPGRGETQYF
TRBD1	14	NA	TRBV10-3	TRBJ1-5	TGTGCCATCAGCGCGGACAGGGGTGGTCAGCCCCAGCATTTT	CAISADRGGQPQHF
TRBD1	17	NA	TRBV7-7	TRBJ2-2	TGTGCCAGCAGCTTAGGACAGGGTCTAATAAACACCGGGGAGCTGTTTTTT	CASSLGQGLINTGELFF
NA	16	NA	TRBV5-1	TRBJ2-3	TGCGCCAGCAGCTTGTCGGCGGGTACCAGCACAGATACGCAGTATTTT	CASSLSAGTSTDTQYF
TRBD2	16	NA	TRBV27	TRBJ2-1	TGTGCCAGCAGGGGACTAGCGGGGGTCTTGGTAAATGAGCAGTTCTTC	CASRGLAGVLVNEQFF
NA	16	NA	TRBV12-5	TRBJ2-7	TGTGCTAGTGGTTTGGTACTCGGTGGAGGGGGCTTCGAGCAGTACTTC	CASGLVLGGGGFEQYF
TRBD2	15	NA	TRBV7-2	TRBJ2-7	TGTGCCAGCAGCTCCGCCAGGGGACTAGTCTACGAGCAGTACTTC	CASSSARGLVYEQYF
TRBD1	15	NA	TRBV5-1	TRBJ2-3	TGCGCCAGCAGCCCTACTACAGGGGGCAGAGATACGCAGTATTTT	CASSPTTGGRDTQYF
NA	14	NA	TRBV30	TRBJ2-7	TGTGCCTGGAGTGTAGGGCGGGGAACATACGAGCAGTACTTC	CAWSVGRGTYEQYF
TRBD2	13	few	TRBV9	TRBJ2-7	TGTGCCAGCAGCGCTCGACTAGCAGGCGAGCAGTACTTC	CASSARLAGEQYF
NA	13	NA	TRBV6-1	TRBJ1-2	TGTGCCAGCAGGAAGGAGGGTAACAGTGGCTACACCTTC	CASRKEGNSGYTF
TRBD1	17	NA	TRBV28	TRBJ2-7	TGTGCCAGCAGTCTCTCCCCCGGGACAGGGGAGAACTACGAGCAGTACTTC	CASSLSPGTGENYEQYF
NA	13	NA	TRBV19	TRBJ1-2	TGTGCCAGTACCCTCGCACAGGGCTATGGCTACACCTTC	CASTLAQGYGYTF
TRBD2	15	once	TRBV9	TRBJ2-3	TGTGCCAGCAGTACCCCGGGACTAGCGCCAGATACGCAGTATTTT	CASSTPGLAPDTQYF
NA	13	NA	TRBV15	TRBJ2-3	TGTGCCACCAGCAGAGGACTGGCAGATACGCAGTATTTT	CATSRGLADTQYF
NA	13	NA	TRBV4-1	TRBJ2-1	TGCGCCAGCAGCCAACGGGGGGCAGATGAGCAGTTCTTC	CASSQRGADEQFF
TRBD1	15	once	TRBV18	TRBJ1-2	TGTGCCAGCTCACCAGCGCCGCGGACAGGGGTAGGCTACACCTTC	CASSPAPRTGVGYTF
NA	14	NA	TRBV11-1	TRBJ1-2	TGTGCCAGCAGCCCAATGTCCAGGGGCTATGGCTACACCTTC	CASSPMSRGYGYTF
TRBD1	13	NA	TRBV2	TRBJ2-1	TGTGCCAGCAATCCGGGACAGGGCAATGAGCAGTTCTTC	CASNPGQGNEQFF
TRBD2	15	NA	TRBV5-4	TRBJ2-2	TGTGCCAGCAGCTGGACTAGCGGATACACCGGGGAGCTGTTTTTT	CASSWTSGYTGELFF
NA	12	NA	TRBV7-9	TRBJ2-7	TGTTCCAGCAGTTTGGACAGTCCCGAGCAGTACTTC	CSSSLDSPEQYF
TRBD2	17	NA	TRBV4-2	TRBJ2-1	TGTGCCAGCAGCCAAGAATGGGCGGGGGGGATCTACAATGAGCAGTTCTTC	CASSQEWAGGIYNEQFF
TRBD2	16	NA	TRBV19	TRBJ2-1	TGTGCCAGTAGTAGGGAGGGGCCAGGGACCTACAATGAGCAGTTCTTC	CASSREGPGTYNEQFF
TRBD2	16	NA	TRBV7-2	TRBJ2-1	TGTGCCAGCAGCCGGCGGGGGGGCCTGGCCTACAATGAGCAGTTCTTC	CASSRRGGLAYNEQFF
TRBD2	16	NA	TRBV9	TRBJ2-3	TGTGCCAGCATGGCGGGGGGTACACCAGGCACAGATACGCAGTATTTT	CASMAGGTPGTDTQYF
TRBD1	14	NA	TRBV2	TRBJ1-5	TGTGCCACAGCAGTTGGAGGGGGCGGACAGCCCCAGCATTTT	CATAVGGGGQPQHF
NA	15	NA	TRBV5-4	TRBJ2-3	TGTGCCAGCAGCTTGCCACCGGGAGACACAGATACGCAGTATTTT	CASSLPPGDTDTQYF
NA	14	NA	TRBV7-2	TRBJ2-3	TGTGCCAGCAGCTTAGATGGTTCGCGGGGGCCCCTGGATTTT	CASSLDGSRGPLDF
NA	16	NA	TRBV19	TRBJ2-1	TGTGCCAGTAGTATACGCCGGGGGGCCTCCTACAATGAGCAGTTCTTC	CASSIRRGASYNEQFF
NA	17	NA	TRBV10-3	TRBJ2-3	TGTGCCATCAGTGTCGCTGGGGCGACTAGTCTCACAGATACGCAGTATTTT	CAISVAGATSLTDTQYF
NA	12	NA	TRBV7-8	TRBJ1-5	TGTGCCAGCAGCTTAATTCTTCAGCCCCAGCATTTT	CASSLILQPQHF
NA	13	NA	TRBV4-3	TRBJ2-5	TGCGCCAGCAGCCACGGGATCCAAGAGACCCAGTACTTC	CASSHGIQETQYF
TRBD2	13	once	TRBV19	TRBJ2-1	TGTGCCAGTAGCCCCGGACTAGTAACTGAGCAGTTCTTC	CASSPGLVTEQFF
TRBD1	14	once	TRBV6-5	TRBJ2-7	TGTGCCAGCAGCTCCGCCCCAGGGGGTCGGGAGCAGTACTTC	CASSSAPGGREQYF
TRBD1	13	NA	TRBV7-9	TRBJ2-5	TGTGCCAGCAGCTTGGACAGGCCGGGAACCCAGTACTTC	CASSLDRPGTQYF
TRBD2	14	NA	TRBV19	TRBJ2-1	TGTGCCAGTAGTCCCGGGACTAGCGGTCTTGAGCAGTTCTTC	CASSPGTSGLEQFF
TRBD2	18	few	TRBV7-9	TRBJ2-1	TGTGCCAGCAGTACCAGAAGGGCTAGCGGGCACTCCTACAATGAGCAGTTCTTC	CASSTRRASGHSYNEQFF
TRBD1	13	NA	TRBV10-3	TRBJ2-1	TGTGCCAGCGGACAGGGACTCTACAATGAGCAGTTCTTC	CASGQGLYNEQFF
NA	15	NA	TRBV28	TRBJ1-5	TGTGCCAGCAGTTTGACAGACTTTAGCAATCAGCCCCAGCATTTT	CASSLTDFSNQPQHF
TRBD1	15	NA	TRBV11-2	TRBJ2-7	TGTGCCAGCAGACCCCCGGGACAGGGACTCTACGAGCAGTACTTC	CASRPPGQGLYEQYF
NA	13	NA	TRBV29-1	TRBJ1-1	TGCAGCGTTGCAGTGGACATGAACACTGAAGCTTTCTTT	CSVAVDMNTEAFF
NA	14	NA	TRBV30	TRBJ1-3	TGTGCCTGGACCCAAGACACCTCTGGAAACACCATATATTTT	CAWTQDTSGNTIYF
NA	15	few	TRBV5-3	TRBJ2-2	TGTGCCAGAAGCTTGGCCAGGGGAGACACCGGGGAGCTGTTTTTT	CARSLARGDTGELFF